This T cell receptor (beta chain) was sequenced during a study of spatial heterogeneity in lung cancer. V lost 2 bases to trimming and J lost 10 bases, with 12 bases between them. CDR3 length equals 13 residues. Germline CDR1 reads WNHNN; CDR2 reads SYGVQD (reference sequence). This clonotype came up many times. TCRdb processed the 5' RACE reads anew with MiXCR; each CDR3 protein has one entry. The top ten clones hold over 25% of a sample with about 7,900 distinct CDR3 sequences, 4.5% of them seen once. Regarding time point: sample taken at primary tumor resection. Samples were obtained from around 73 donors, all untreated early-stage non-small cell lung cancer patients.

The chain recombines TRBV10-1 with TRBJ2-1; perhaps D is TRBD1 or TRBD2 (6 bases each). Sample: PBMCs, taken at surgery. This receptor was identified in a male donor with early-stage non-small cell lung cancer. The CDR3 here is CASSEGGRIEQFF. DNA of the CDR3: TGCGCCAGCAGTGAGGGGGGGCGCATAGAGCAGTTCTTC.